This paragraph covers one T cell receptor beta chain sequence. What it recognizes is unknown. The CDR3 totals 12 residues. Trimming cost V 3 bases and J 5 bases, with 6 bases left between them. Germline V gene lookup returns CDR1 SGDLS and CDR2 YYNGEE. The sample is drawn from a study of OX40 agonist ivuxolimab in advanced cancers. Turning to the study itself: Patients' therapy was ivuxolimab, an antibody that acts as an agonist of OX40 (CD134). Regarding the study as a whole: Clonal expansion in partial responders at 0.1-3.0 mg/kg ranked among the lowest. Some patients who did not respond also had low normalized T-cell clonal expansion.

Collection of blood occurred at baseline, at cycle 4 day 1, and at cycle 7 day 1. Repertoires were generated with immunoSEQ multiplex PCR, while TCRdb's copy carries only in-frame clones and drops some. This table holds 80,000 to 90,000 clones, about 80% found once. The source was CD4+ or CD8+ T cells sorted from blood, collected in a trial of the OX40 agonist ivuxolimab. The sequence was obtained from an adult with an advanced solid tumor such as melanoma, head and neck, liver or kidney cancer. The chain is built from TRBV9 and TRBJ1-5; a possible D gene is TRBD1 (5 bases). The CDR3 nucleotides are TGTGCCAGCAGCGGGGGGGATCAGCCCCAGCATTTT. It is translated as CASSGGDQPQHF.